This T cell receptor (beta chain) stems from a study of CD8+ T cells in alopecia areata. CDR1 and CDR2 (germline): MNHNY, SVGAGI (reference sequence). Trimming took 8 bases from V and 5 from J; bases not matched to a gene: 6. There are 14 residues in the CDR3. This clone was seen a single time. Extracted from the samples, RNA was reverse transcribed into cDNA to serve as the sequencing template. Sequenced by immunoSEQ multiplex PCR; TCRdb stores in-frame clones only, minus some. Of 150,000 to 200,000 clones in the sample, approximately 70% were seen once. Using a FACSAria, the CD4+ and CD8+ T cells were sorted from the PBMCs.

The receptor's source is a human donor with alopecia areata. The source was CD8+ T cells sorted from blood, collected at week 0. This chain links TRBV6-6 with TRBJ2-7, with 13 bases lining up with TRBD2. The CDR3 loop reads CASDATSGGHEQYF. In DNA form, the CDR3 reads TGTGCCAGCGATGCGACTAGCGGGGGGCACGAGCAGTACTTC.